This T cell receptor beta chain derives from a study of T cell responses to AZD1222 COVID-19 vaccine. Notes on the study in general: The study found vaccine-associated CD4 TCRs spanning spike, dominant at 160-218 and 743-854. Most donors were white British, females outnumbered males, and clonal diversity was possibly underestimated.

The protocol was immunoSEQ multiplex PCR, while the TCRdb copy is restricted to in-frame clones and leaves out a portion. Of about 150,000 clones in the sample, approximately 90% were seen once. Concerning this clone itself: Its target is unknown.

The source material was peripheral blood, sampled on day 0 of AZD1222 vaccination. The receptor's source is an adult in good health.

The DNA of the CDR3 is TGTGCCAGCAGCCCAGTCATCCCCTCCTATGGCTACACCTTC. Translating gives CASSPVIPSYGYTF. This chain joins TRBV6-1 and TRBJ1-2; D unresolved. The V and J ends lost 6 bases and 4 bases respectively, with 15 bases between them. CDR1 MNHNS and CDR2 SASEGT come from the germline V gene. The CDR3 has 14 amino acids.